This T cell receptor (beta chain) stems from a study of blood T cells in healthy people across ages. Study-wide results and caveats: Getting older went along with TCR beta diversity per million T cells dropping roughly linearly.

CDR1 and CDR2 (germline): PRHDT, FYEKMQ (reference sequence). V was shortened by 3 bases and J by 3 bases, with 12 bases between the two germline ends. The CDR3 totals 14 residues. Through a sample-barcoded 5' primer and a J-beta primer mix, a second PCR was run for roughly 6 to 12 cycles. Each CDR3 protein gets one entry after TCRdb re-called the 5' RACE reads with MiXCR. The data contain 750,000 to 950,000 distinct CDR3 sequences, 25% to 35% of them seen just once; the ten biggest clones take up roughly a tenth. In regard to this clonotype: Antigen: not known.

A further study also used this sample, focusing on T cells of mothers and their children. According to that study: Donors were a few healthy Caucasian mothers and their six children. Per mother, over 9.5 million TCR beta CDR3 reads were obtained; per child, roughly 2.8 million.

Sequencing was performed on blood. V is TRBV13 and J is TRBJ2-7; tentatively, D is TRBD1 or TRBD2 (6 bases each). The sequence came from a woman aged 40 to 50 in good health. CDR3: CASSLEGGRYEQYF. In DNA, the CDR3 is TGTGCCAGCAGCTTGGAGGGGGGTCGCTACGAGCAGTACTTC.